These 7 T cell receptor beta chains share one sample of origin, sequenced in a study of T cells in Graves' hyperthyroidism and ophthalmopathy. RNA transcripts served as the template for amplifying TCR beta CDR3 regions. The HTBI set primed first-round TCR CDR3 RT-PCR. One entry per CDR3 protein results from TCRdb running MiXCR on the multiplex PCR reads. This sample has around 180,000 distinct CDR3 sequences, with over 15% found just once. The sequencing sample was made of blood. These receptors came from a woman aged 45-60 years with Graves' hyperthyroidism.

The chain uses TRBV12-3 or TRBV12-4 and TRBJ1-1; D call uncertain. V shed 5 bases and J shed 0 bases, with 16 bases lying between them. This CDR3 is built from 16 residues. This CDR3 is CASSARFGLLNTEAFF. The CDR3 DNA is TGTGCCAGCAGTGCCCGATTTGGACTGCTGAACACTGAAGCTTTCTTT.

This clonotype showed up many times. This rearrangement joins TRBV7-3 to TRBJ2-5, with 9 bases identical to TRBD1. The CDR3 is 15 residues long. Germline lookup yields CDR1 SGHTA and CDR2 FQGTGA. V lost 3 bases to trimming and J lost 2 bases; unmatched junction nucleotides: 4. The CDR3 sequence: CASSFTGGRQETQYF. The DNA for the CDR3 is TGTGCCAGCAGCTTTACAGGGGGCAGACAAGAGACCCAGTACTTC. Using reference TRBV7-3 and TRBJ2-5 for the parts outside the CDR3, the full variable domain is GAGVSQTPSNKVTEKGKYVELRCDPISGHTALYWYRQSLGQGPEFLIYFQGTGAADDSGLPNDRFFAVRPEGSVSTLKIQRTERGDSAVYLCASSFTGGRQETQYFGPGTRLLVL.

This clonotype was counted many times. The rearrangement joins TRBV11-2 to TRBJ2-7, with 9 bases fitting TRBD1. The CDR3 runs to 12 residues. The germline gives CDR1 SGHAT, CDR2 FQNNGV. Trimming removed 5 bases from V and 7 bases from J; junction bases left unmatched: 3. CDR3 sequence: CASSGQGWEQYF. The CDR3 region has the DNA TGTGCCAGCAGCGGACAGGGGTGGGAGCAGTACTTC.

The count of this clonotype is one. This could be a read error, since a much larger clone is one nucleotide away. This chain connects TRBV5-1 to TRBJ2-5; TRBD1 matches at 7 bases. The V and J ends lost 4 bases and 3 bases, in that order; junction bases with no gene match: 12. Germline V lookup: CDR1 SGHRS, CDR2 YFSETQ. This CDR3 is 16 amino acids long. The DNA for the CDR3 is TGCGCCAGCAGCGAGACAAAGGGGGCGATTAAAGAGACCCAGTACTTC. Its translation is CASSETKGAIKETQYF.

This chain connects TRBV24-1 to TRBJ2-3; 7 nucleotides align to TRBD2. The V gene's germline CDR1 is KGHDR and CDR2 SFDVKD. The CDR3 extends over 16 amino acids. V lost 4 bases and J lost 5; bases outside the gene matches: 11. The CDR3: CATSDGPGLFIDTQYF. Written as DNA, the CDR3 is TGTGCCACCAGTGACGGCCCGGGACTATTCATAGATACGCAGTATTTT.

There are many counts of this clonotype. The rearrangement links TRBV19 to TRBJ2-7, with D possibly TRBD1 on 5 matching bases. From germline, CDR1 is LNHDA and CDR2 SQIVND (reference sequence). The CDR3 is made up of 14 amino acids. V was cut by 4 bases and J by 2 bases, with 12 bases left in between. In DNA, the CDR3 is TGTGCCAGTAGTAATCAGGGCCCTCCCTACGAGCAGTACTTC. Translated, it gives CASSNQGPPYEQYF.

This clonotype showed up many times. This chain joins TRBV6-5 and TRBJ2-7, with 8 bases identical to TRBD1. The germline V gene has CDR1 MNHEY and CDR2 SVGAGI. J was trimmed by 3 bases and V by 2 bases; bases with no gene match: 6. The CDR3 loop spans 15 amino acids. The CDR3 protein is CASSYEDRVSYEQYF. The CDR3 bases are TGTGCCAGCAGTTACGAGGACAGGGTGAGCTACGAGCAGTACTTC.